The sequence of this T cell receptor beta chain was determined in a study of blood T cells in healthy people across ages. Study results and limitations: Naive T cell percentage showed a strong correlation with TCR beta diversity. With age, beta diversity per million T cells declined roughly linearly, significantly by 40.

Combining a sample-barcoded 5' primer with a J-beta primer mix, a second PCR ran for roughly 7 to 12 cycles. Every molecule of cDNA carried a tag from a template-switch adaptor with 12 random nucleotides. TCRdb re-called the 5' RACE reads with MiXCR, one entry per CDR3 protein. The sample carries 600,000 to 850,000 distinct CDR3 sequences, more than 40% recorded once. Germline CDR1 SGHDN, CDR2 FVKESK. V lost 0 bases and J 0 bases, leaving 9 bases between the germline ends. The CDR3 consists of 16 residues. Regarding this clonotype: As yet, its antigen is unknown.

Donor samples were obtained from healthy Caucasian individuals from Russia, aged roughly 6 to 90. The TCR comes from a woman in her sixties or seventies in good health. This chain uses TRBV14 with TRBJ2-1; TRBD2 might be the D (6 bases). Sample: blood. The CDR3 DNA reads TGTGCCAGCAGCCAAGAGCTCGGGAGCTCCTACAATGAGCAGTTCTTC. Encoded protein: CASSQELGSSYNEQFF.